The 26 T cell receptor beta chains below all came from one sample that was sequenced in a study of blood T cell repertoires in COVID-19. Here immunoSEQ multiplex PCR was the method, and the copy in TCRdb shows in-frame clones only, minus some. The repertoire holds roughly 390,000 clones, approximately 89% seen once, with about 10% in the top ten. Sequencing was done on a sample of peripheral blood. The receptors shown here come from a woman aged 25-40 years with COVID-19, enrolled during active disease.

This chain uses TRBV24-1 with TRBJ2-5, with D possibly matching TRBD2 (5 bases). Germline V gene lookup returns CDR1 KGHDR and CDR2 SFDVKD. The V gene lost 3 bases and the J gene lost 5 bases, with 15 bases spanning the gap. The CDR3 covers 15 residues. The CDR3 reads CATSDPGRRPETQYF. CDR3 coding DNA: TGTGCCACCAGTGATCCCGGACGGAGGCCTGAGACCCAGTACTTC.

The chain has TRBV6-5 and TRBJ1-5, with unresolved D. Germline CDR1 reads MNHEY; CDR2 reads SVGAGI. V lost 8 bases, J lost 3 bases, and 8 bases lay in between. The CDR3 covers 12 residues. The CDR3 nucleotides are TGTGCCAGCCTCTCCTCCAATCAGCCCCAGCATTTT. It yields the protein CASLSSNQPQHF.

The chain recombines TRBV19 with TRBJ2-5; 7 bases are shared with TRBD1. The germline CDR1 and CDR2 sequences are LNHDA and SQIVND (reference sequence). Trimming at V came to 4 bases and at J to 5 bases, leaving 7 bases not matched to a gene. This CDR3 has 14 amino acids. CDR3 nucleotides: TGTGCCAGTAGTAGTACTACAGGGGAGGAGACCCAGTACTTC. This codes for CASSSTTGEETQYF.

The rearrangement uses TRBV30 and TRBJ2-2; tentative D call: TRBD1 (5 bases). Germline V gene lookup returns CDR1 GTSNPN and CDR2 SVGIG (reference sequence). The V and J ends lost 2 bases and 6 bases respectively, with 10 bases between them. This CDR3 is built from 13 residues. The CDR3 coding sequence is TGTGCCTGGAGTTTAGGGGATCCCGGGGAGCTGTTTTTT. Protein product: CAWSLGDPGELFF.

V and J are TRBV10-2 and TRBJ2-3; 11 positions agree with TRBD2. Germline V gene data show CDR1 as WSHSY and CDR2 as SAAADI. CDR3 length equals 14 residues. The V and J ends lost 5 bases and 4 bases, in that order; junction bases with no gene match: 2. The CDR3: CASSISGRADTQYF. In DNA form, the CDR3 reads TGCGCCAGCAGTATTAGCGGGAGGGCAGATACGCAGTATTTT.

Concerning this clone itself: The sample carries other DNA sequences with the same CDR3. The V call is TRBV5-1, the J call TRBJ1-1, with D maybe TRBD1 (6 bases). Trimming stripped 0 bases from V and 5 bases from J, with 8 bases between. This CDR3 has 13 amino acids. Germline CDR1 and CDR2: SGHRS and YFSETQ. The CDR3 spells CASSLGGGTEAFF. CDR3 in DNA: TGCGCCAGCAGCTTGGGAGGGGGTACTGAAGCTTTCTTT. The full variable domain, rest sourced from reference TRBV5-1 and TRBJ1-1, is KAGVTQTPRYLIKTRGQQVTLSCSPISGHRSVSWYQQTPGQGLQFLFEYFSETQRNKGNFPGRFSGRQFSNSRSEMNVSTLELGDSALYLCASSLGGGTEAFFGQGTRLTVV.

This clone was found once. The rearrangement joins TRBV5-6 to TRBJ1-2, with D hard to call. The CDR3 consists of 14 residues. V was cut by 0 bases and J by 0 bases, with 6 bases left in between. The germline CDR1 and CDR2 sequences are SGHDT and YYEEEE. CDR3 residues: CASSLVQANYGYTF. The CDR3 coding sequence is TGTGCCAGCAGCTTGGTTCAGGCTAACTATGGCTACACCTTC. The complete variable domain, with remaining parts taken from reference TRBV5-6 and TRBJ1-2, reads DAGVTQSPTHLIKTRGQQVTLRCSPKSGHDTVSWYQQALGQGPQFIFQYYEEEERQRGNFPDRFSGHQFPNYSSELNVNALLLGDSALYLCASSLVQANYGYTFGSGTRLTVV.

This clone is a singleton in its sample. V is TRBV30 and J is TRBJ2-7, with 11 positions matching TRBD1. Germline lookup yields CDR1 GTSNPN and CDR2 SVGIG (reference sequence). With V trimmed by 0 bases and J by 6 bases, 1 base remained unmatched. This CDR3 has 13 amino acids. CDR3 residues: CAWSVGTGGEQYF. CDR3 coding DNA: TGTGCCTGGAGTGTCGGGACAGGGGGCGAGCAGTACTTC.

The chain carries TRBV4-1 and TRBJ2-7; D uncertain. The CDR3 contains 14 residues. Germline V gene data show CDR1 as MGHRA and CDR2 as YSYEKL. Trimming took off 1 base at V and 0 bases at J, with 7 bases between the two ends. The CDR3 DNA reads as TGCGCCAGCAGCCAAGTTAGGAGCTCCTACGAGCAGTACTTC. Translating gives CASSQVRSSYEQYF.

V gene TRBV19 combines with J gene TRBJ1-5; a weak D match, TRBD1 (6 bases). Germline V gene sequence: CDR1 LNHDA, CDR2 SQIVND (reference sequence). This CDR3 is 15 amino acids long. Trimming removed 4 bases at V and 9 bases at J, with 19 bases between. The CDR3 DNA sequence: TGTGCCAGTAGTACCTCGGGACACACCTATGGGCCCCAGCATTTT. It codes for CASSTSGHTYGPQHF.

The rearrangement uses TRBV18 and TRBJ1-1, with D perhaps matching TRBD1 (5 bases). CDR3 size: 16 residues. The germline V gene encodes CDR1 KGHSH and CDR2 LQKENI. The V end lost 5 bases, the J end lost 0 bases, and 16 bases lay between the germline ends. The CDR3 here is CASSETAPTMNTEAFF. DNA of the CDR3: TGTGCCAGCTCAGAGACAGCTCCTACCATGAACACTGAAGCTTTCTTT. The whole variable domain, filled in from reference TRBV18 and TRBJ1-1, reads NAGVMQNPRHLVRRRGQEARLRCSPMKGHSHVYWYRQLPEEGLKFMVYLQKENIIDESGMPKERFSAEFPKEGPSILRIQQVVRGDSAAYFCASSETAPTMNTEAFFGQGTRLTVV.

The CDR3 DNA reads as TGTGCCAGCAGTGGCTCGGGACTAGCGGGAGGGTACGAGCAGTACTTC. Its translation: CASSGSGLAGGYEQYF. The chain uses TRBV25-1 and TRBJ2-7, with 16 bases fitting TRBD2. The CDR3 has 16 residues. V was pared by 4 bases and J by 4 bases, with 4 bases of the junction left unmatched. Germline values: CDR1 MGHDK, CDR2 SYGVNS.

The chain carries TRBV15 and TRBJ2-5; tentative D call: TRBD2 (6 bases). V was trimmed by 0 bases and J by 2 bases, leaving 10 bases between them. This CDR3 contains 15 residues. The germline CDR1 and CDR2 sequences are LNHNV and YYDKDF (reference sequence). The CDR3 loop is CATSRDGGRQETQYF. Here the CDR3 DNA reads TGTGCCACCAGCAGAGACGGGGGACGGCAAGAGACCCAGTACTTC.

This chain connects TRBV30 to TRBJ1-5; 10 positions agree with TRBD1. V lost 2 bases and J lost 9; bases outside the gene matches: 13. The CDR3 has 16 amino acids. Germline lookup yields CDR1 GTSNPN and CDR2 SVGIG (reference sequence). The CDR3 here is CAWSTGGGQGNAPQHF. CDR3 DNA: TGTGCCTGGAGTACAGGGGGGGGACAGGGGAATGCGCCCCAGCATTTT.

The chain uses TRBV7-9 and TRBJ1-5; the D gene is possibly TRBD1 (5 bases). Germline assignment: CDR1 SEHNR and CDR2 FQNEAQ (reference sequence). The CDR3 covers 12 residues. V was cut by 6 bases and J by 9 bases, with 12 bases left in between. The DNA for the CDR3 is TGTGCCAGCAGTAGGGGCGGGGGGCCCCAGCATTTT. Translated, it gives CASSRGGGPQHF.

This chain uses TRBV28 with TRBJ2-7, with 11 bases identical to TRBD1. The germline CDR1 and CDR2 sequences are MDHEN and SYDVKM. Trimming took 3 bases from V and 7 from J; bases not matched to a gene: 5. This CDR3 region has 14 residues. The DNA of the CDR3 is TGTGCCAGCAGTTTCGGACAGGGGGCGCGTGAGCAGTACTTC. Translation gives CASSFGQGAREQYF.

This clone was recorded only once. V is TRBV3-1 (or the pseudogene TRBV3-2) and J is TRBJ2-1, with TRBD2 as a possible D gene (5 bases). The CDR3 consists of 14 residues. The germline V gene has CDR1 LGHDT and CDR2 YNNKEL (reference sequence). Trimming took off 0 bases at V and 4 bases at J, with 7 bases between the two ends. The CDR3 sequence: CASSQDRTYNEQFF. In DNA form, the CDR3 reads TGTGCCAGCAGCCAAGATAGGACTTACAATGAGCAGTTCTTC.

The table lists this clone with a count of one. This chain joins TRBV2 and TRBJ2-3, with D possibly matching TRBD2 (6 bases). V was trimmed by 1 base and J by 14 bases, leaving 16 bases between them. Germline V gene lookup returns CDR1 SNHLY and CDR2 FYNNEI. This CDR3 contains 13 residues. CDR3 sequence (DNA): TGTGCCAGCAGTGAAGTCCGGGGCGGGACTTGGTATTTT. Protein sequence: CASSEVRGGTWYF.

J is TRBJ1-4 and V is TRBV6-1, with D possibly TRBD1 on 6 matching bases. The CDR3 totals 14 residues. Looked up from germline, CDR1 is MNHNS and CDR2 is SASEGT. V dropped 3 bases and J dropped 6 bases, with 11 bases sitting between them. The CDR3 nucleotides read TGTGCCAGCAGTGAGGACAGTACGTATGAAAAACTGTTTTTT. It yields the protein CASSEDSTYEKLFF.

This clone showed up just once. This CDR3 is CASRTGRSYEQYF. The CDR3 DNA sequence: TGTGCCTCTAGGACAGGCCGCTCCTACGAGCAGTACTTC. This chain joins TRBV6-5 and TRBJ2-7, with 7 bases fitting TRBD1. The germline gives CDR1 MNHEY, CDR2 SVGAGI. With 11 bases clipped from V and 0 bases from J, the junction kept 7 bases outside the gene matches. This CDR3 has 13 residues.

This clone was seen once. V usage is TRBV25-1 and J usage is TRBJ2-1; D gene uncertain. The CDR3 spans 13 residues. V shed 3 bases and J shed 9 bases, with 12 bases lying between them. The germline V gene has CDR1 MGHDK and CDR2 SYGVNS. In nucleotides, the CDR3 is TGTGCCAGCAGTGATCCCTCCAGGTTTGAGCAGTTCTTC. Amino acid sequence: CASSDPSRFEQFF.

The rearrangement joins TRBV19 to TRBJ2-2, with D maybe TRBD2 (5 bases). The CDR3 covers 15 residues. The germline V gene encodes CDR1 LNHDA and CDR2 SQIVND (reference sequence). V was pared by 7 bases and J by 5 bases, with 17 bases between. CDR3 sequence reads: CASNVGLPRTGELFF. The CDR3 DNA reads TGTGCCAGTAATGTCGGACTCCCGAGGACCGGGGAGCTGTTTTTT.

This clone was observed a few times. In DNA form, the CDR3 reads TGTGCCAGCAGTGACGGGTCGGCGTCGGTGGGTAATCAGCCCCAGCATTTT. It encodes CASSDGSASVGNQPQHF. This chain joins TRBV25-1 and TRBJ1-5, with D unresolved. The CDR3 totals 17 residues. V was trimmed by 3 bases and J by 4 bases, leaving 19 bases between them. CDR1 and CDR2 (germline): MGHDK, SYGVNS.

The CDR3 sequence: CASSSGQGSYEQYF. The CDR3 coding sequence is TGCGCCAGCAGCTCGGGACAGGGGTCCTACGAGCAGTACTTC. The V gene is TRBV5-1, the J gene TRBJ2-7, with 10 bases lining up with TRBD1. Germline CDR1 reads SGHRS; CDR2 reads YFSETQ. The ends lost 3 bases at V and 1 base at J; junction bases unmatched: 1. The CDR3 has 14 residues.

In this sample, this clone turned up a few times. The chain recombines TRBV12-3 or TRBV12-4 with TRBJ1-1; maybe TRBD1 (6 bases). The CDR3 is 13 amino acids. Deletions cut 7 bases from V and 2 bases from J, with 11 bases between. CDR3 bases: TGTGCCAGCAACGTACAGGGTAACACTGAAGCTTTCTTT. Translating gives CASNVQGNTEAFF.

This clone was seen more than once but under ten times. The gene calls are TRBV27 and TRBJ2-7, with 11 nucleotides matching TRBD1. This CDR3 is built from 17 residues. The V gene's germline CDR1 is MNHEY and CDR2 SMNVEV (reference sequence). With V trimmed by 6 bases and J by 3 bases, 13 bases remained unmatched. The CDR3 coding sequence is TGTGCCAGCAGGCGGCACGGGACAGGGGGTTCGGGCTACGAGCAGTACTTC. Amino acids: CASRRHGTGGSGYEQYF.